Listed below are T cell receptor beta chains from one sample, sequenced in a study of OX40 agonist ivuxolimab in advanced cancers. The repertoire was sequenced with immunoSEQ multiplex PCR; TCRdb's copy has only in-frame clones and lacks some. The sample carries 65,000 to 75,000 clones, approximately 87% recorded once. Material: CD4+ or CD8+ T cells sorted from blood, obtained in a trial of the OX40 agonist ivuxolimab. These receptors originate from an adult with an advanced solid tumor such as melanoma, head and neck, liver or kidney cancer. The CDR3 runs from the conserved cysteine through the conserved F or W. Each record gives: J gene, D gene, V gene, CDR3 length, CDR3 protein. A D gene is named only where the DNA matches it firmly.

TRBJ2-7 TRBD2 TRBV7-2 13 CASRQGLAGEQYF
TRBJ1-5 NA TRBV5-6 15 CASSRTTQGVQPQHF
TRBJ2-1 TRBD2 TRBV6-5 14 CASRTSLAYNEQFF
TRBJ1-2 NA TRBV5-5 16 CASSQIGVGARNGYTF
TRBJ1-1 NA TRBV10-2 14 CASSRQVPNTEAFF
TRBJ2-7 NA TRBV7-2 14 CASSPSTTSGEQYF
TRBJ1-4 NA TRBV2 14 CASQEMRPHEKLFF
TRBJ1-5 NA TRBV5-1 14 CASSLGGSNQPQHF
TRBJ1-1 NA TRBV28 14 CASSHQVGGTEAFF
TRBJ1-5 TRBD1 TRBV28 14 CASSSTGAQKPQHF
TRBJ2-7 NA TRBV6-1 11 CAVQGLGEQYF
TRBJ2-5 NA TRBV7-2 13 CASTPIWGETQYF
TRBJ2-7 NA TRBV13 15 CASSYHWGAGDEQYF
TRBJ2-1 TRBD1 TRBV6-6 13 CASSVNRGDEQFF
TRBJ1-4 TRBD1 TRBV4-1 18 CASSQGTGRLATNEKLFF
TRBJ1-1 NA TRBV7-9 13 CASSLEQNTEAFF
TRBJ1-5 NA TRBV5-8 14 CASSLFDNNQPQHF
TRBJ1-4 NA TRBV2 12 CASRGLNEKLFF
TRBJ1-5 NA TRBV7-2 13 CASSPQGGQPQHF